This T cell receptor beta chain was sequenced for a study of EBV T-cell therapy then PD-1 blockade in nasopharyngeal carcinoma. Turning to this clone: What it binds is unknown.

The V end lost 6 bases, the J end lost 2 bases, and 14 bases lay between the germline ends. Germline assignment: CDR1 LNHNV and CDR2 YYDKDF (reference sequence). The CDR3 spans 14 residues. The data were produced by immunoSEQ multiplex PCR, yet TCRdb's version contains in-frame clones alone and is incomplete. The sample shows around 19,000 clones, around 80% of them seen only once. Stated time point: 266 days after commencement of treatment, after nivolumab therapy. As for treatment: AdE1-LMPpoly-expanded autologous EBV-specific T-cell therapy followed by anti-PD-1 nivolumab. This TCR derives from a man aged 40-50 years with nasopharyngeal carcinoma. The J gene is TRBJ2-7, the V gene TRBV15; tentative D call: TRBD1 (6 bases). The sample consisted of CD8+ T cells from blood, taken at day 266 from a patient whose treatment included autologous EBV-specific T cells and nivolumab. CDR3: CATSVGTRTYEQYF. The CDR3, as DNA: TGTGCCACCAGTGTTGGGACACGCACCTACGAGCAGTACTTC.